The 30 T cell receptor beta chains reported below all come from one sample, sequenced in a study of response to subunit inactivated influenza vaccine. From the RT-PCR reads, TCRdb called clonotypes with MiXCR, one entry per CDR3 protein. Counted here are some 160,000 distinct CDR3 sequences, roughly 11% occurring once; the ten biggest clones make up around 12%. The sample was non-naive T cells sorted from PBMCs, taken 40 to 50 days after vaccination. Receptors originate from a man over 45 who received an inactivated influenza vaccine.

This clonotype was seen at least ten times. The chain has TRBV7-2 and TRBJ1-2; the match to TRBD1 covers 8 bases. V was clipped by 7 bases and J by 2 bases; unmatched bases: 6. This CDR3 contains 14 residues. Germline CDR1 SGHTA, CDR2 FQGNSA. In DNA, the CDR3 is TGTGCCAGCACCCAACAGGGGGGCAACTATGGCTACACCTTC. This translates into CASTQQGGNYGYTF. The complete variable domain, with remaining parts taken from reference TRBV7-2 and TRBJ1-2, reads GAGVSQSPSNKVTEKGKDVELRCDPISGHTALYWYRQSLGQGLEFLIYFQGNSAPDKSGLPSDRFSAERTGGSVSTLTIQRTQQEDSAVYLCASTQQGGNYGYTFGSGTRLTVV.

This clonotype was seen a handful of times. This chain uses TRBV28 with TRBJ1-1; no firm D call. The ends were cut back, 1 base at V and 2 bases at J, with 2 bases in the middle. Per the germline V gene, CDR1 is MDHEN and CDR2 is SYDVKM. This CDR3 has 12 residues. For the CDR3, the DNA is TGTGCCAGCAGTTTATTTAACACTGAAGCTTTCTTT. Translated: CASSLFNTEAFF.

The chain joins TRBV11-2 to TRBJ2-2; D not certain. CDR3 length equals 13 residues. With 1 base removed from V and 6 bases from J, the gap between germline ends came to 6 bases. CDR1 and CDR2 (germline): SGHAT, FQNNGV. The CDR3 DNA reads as TGTGCCAGCAGCTTAGGAAGTGCCGGGGAGCTGTTTTTT. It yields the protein CASSLGSAGELFF.

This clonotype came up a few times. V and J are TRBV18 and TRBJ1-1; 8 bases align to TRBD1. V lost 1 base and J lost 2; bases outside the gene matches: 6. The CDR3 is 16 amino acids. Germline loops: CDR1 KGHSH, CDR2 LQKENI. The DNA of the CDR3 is TGTGCCAGCTCACCACTCGCCCCAGGGGGCAACACTGAAGCTTTCTTT. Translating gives CASSPLAPGGNTEAFF.

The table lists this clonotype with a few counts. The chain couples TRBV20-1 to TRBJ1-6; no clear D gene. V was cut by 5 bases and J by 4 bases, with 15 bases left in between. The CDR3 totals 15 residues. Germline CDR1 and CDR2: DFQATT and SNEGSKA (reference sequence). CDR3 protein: CSARGNLVYNSPLHF. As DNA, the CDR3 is TGCAGTGCTCGAGGGAATTTGGTATATAATTCACCCCTCCACTTT.

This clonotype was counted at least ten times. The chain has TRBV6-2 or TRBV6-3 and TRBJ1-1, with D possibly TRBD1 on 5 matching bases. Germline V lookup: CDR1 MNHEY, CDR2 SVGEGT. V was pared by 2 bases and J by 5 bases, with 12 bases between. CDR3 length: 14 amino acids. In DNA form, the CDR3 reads TGTGCCAGCAGTTACCTAGAGGGGCGAACTGAAGCTTTCTTT. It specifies CASSYLEGRTEAFF.

Here the CDR3 reads CASSPNRLALEQFF. CDR3 DNA sequence: TGTGCCAGCAGCCCCAATCGGCTAGCGCTAGAGCAGTTCTTC. V gene TRBV13 combines with J gene TRBJ2-1; tentative D call: TRBD2 (6 bases). This CDR3 region has 14 residues. The V end was cut by 5 bases, the J end by 10 bases, with 18 bases between. CDR1 and CDR2 (germline): PRHDT, FYEKMQ (reference sequence).

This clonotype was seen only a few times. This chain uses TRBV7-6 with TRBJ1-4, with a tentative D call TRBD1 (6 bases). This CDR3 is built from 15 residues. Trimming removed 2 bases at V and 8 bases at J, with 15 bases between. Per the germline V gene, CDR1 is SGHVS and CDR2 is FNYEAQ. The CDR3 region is CASSLTQGLGEKLFF. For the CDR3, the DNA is TGTGCCAGCAGCTTAACCCAGGGGCTGGGGGAAAAACTGTTTTTT.

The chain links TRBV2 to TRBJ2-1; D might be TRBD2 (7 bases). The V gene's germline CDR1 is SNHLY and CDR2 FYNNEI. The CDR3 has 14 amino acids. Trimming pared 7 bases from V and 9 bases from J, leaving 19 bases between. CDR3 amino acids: CASMPRGGLPEQFF. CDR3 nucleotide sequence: TGTGCCAGCATGCCAAGGGGGGGGTTACCTGAGCAGTTCTTC. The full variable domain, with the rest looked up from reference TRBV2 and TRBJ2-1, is EPEVTQTPSHQVTQMGQEVILRCVPISNHLYFYWYRQILGQKVEFLVSFYNNEISEKSEIFDDQFSVERPDGSNFTLKIRSTKLEDSAMYFCASMPRGGLPEQFFGPGTRLTVL.

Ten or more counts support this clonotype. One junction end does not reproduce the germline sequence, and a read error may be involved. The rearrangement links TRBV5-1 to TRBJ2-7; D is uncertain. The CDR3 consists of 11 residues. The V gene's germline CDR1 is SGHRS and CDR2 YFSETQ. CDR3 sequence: CASSPSYEQYF. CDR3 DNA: TGTGCCAGCAGCCCCTCCTACGAGCAGTACTTC.

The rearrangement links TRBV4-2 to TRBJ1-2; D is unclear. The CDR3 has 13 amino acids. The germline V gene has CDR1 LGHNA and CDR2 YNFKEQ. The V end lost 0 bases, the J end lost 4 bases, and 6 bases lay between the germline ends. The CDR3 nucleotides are TGTGCCAGCAGCCAAGATGGGCCCTATGGCTACACCTTC. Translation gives CASSQDGPYGYTF.

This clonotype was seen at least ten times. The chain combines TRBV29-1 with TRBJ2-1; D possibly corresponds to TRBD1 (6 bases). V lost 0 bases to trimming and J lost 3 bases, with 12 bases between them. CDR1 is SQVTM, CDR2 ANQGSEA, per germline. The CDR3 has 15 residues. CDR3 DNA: TGCAGCGTTGAAGATGGGACAACGGACTACAATGAGCAGTTCTTC. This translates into CSVEDGTTDYNEQFF.

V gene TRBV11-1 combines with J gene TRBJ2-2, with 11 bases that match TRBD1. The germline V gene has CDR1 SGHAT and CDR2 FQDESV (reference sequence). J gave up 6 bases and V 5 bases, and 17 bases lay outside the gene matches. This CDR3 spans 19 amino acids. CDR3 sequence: CASSPFRDRGTNHPGELFF. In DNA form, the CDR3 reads TGTGCCAGCAGCCCTTTCCGGGACAGGGGGACGAACCACCCCGGGGAGCTGTTTTTT.

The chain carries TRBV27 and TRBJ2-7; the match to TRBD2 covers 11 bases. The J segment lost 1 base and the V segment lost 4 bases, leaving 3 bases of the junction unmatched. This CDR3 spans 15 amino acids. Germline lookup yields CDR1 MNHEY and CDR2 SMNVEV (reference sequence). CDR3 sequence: CASSYRLAGSYEQYF. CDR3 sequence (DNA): TGTGCCAGCAGTTATAGACTAGCGGGGTCCTACGAGCAGTACTTC.

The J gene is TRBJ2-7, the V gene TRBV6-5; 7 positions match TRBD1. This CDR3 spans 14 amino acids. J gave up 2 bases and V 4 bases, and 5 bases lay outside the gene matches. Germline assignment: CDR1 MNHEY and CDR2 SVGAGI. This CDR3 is CASSFRTGPYEQYF. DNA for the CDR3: TGTGCCAGCAGTTTCCGGACAGGACCCTACGAGCAGTACTTC.

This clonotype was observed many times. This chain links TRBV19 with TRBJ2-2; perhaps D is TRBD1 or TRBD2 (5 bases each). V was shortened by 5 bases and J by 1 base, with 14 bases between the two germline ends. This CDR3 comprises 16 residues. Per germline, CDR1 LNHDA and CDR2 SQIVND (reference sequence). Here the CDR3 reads CASSPLGRLNTGELFF. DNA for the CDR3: TGTGCCAGTAGTCCCCTGGGACGGCTGAACACCGGGGAGCTGTTTTTT.

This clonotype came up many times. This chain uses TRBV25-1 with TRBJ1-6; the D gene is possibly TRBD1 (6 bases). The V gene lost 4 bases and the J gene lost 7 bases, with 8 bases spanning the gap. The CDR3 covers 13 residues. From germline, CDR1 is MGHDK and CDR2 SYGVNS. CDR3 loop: CASSGDKNSPLHF. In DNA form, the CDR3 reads TGTGCCAGCAGTGGGGACAAGAATTCACCCCTCCACTTT. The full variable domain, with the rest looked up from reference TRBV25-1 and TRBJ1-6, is EADIYQTPRYLVIGTGKKITLECSQTMGHDKMYWYQQDPGMELHLIHYSYGVNSTEKGDLSSESTVSRIRTEHFPLTLESARPSHTSQYLCASSGDKNSPLHFGNGTRLTVT.

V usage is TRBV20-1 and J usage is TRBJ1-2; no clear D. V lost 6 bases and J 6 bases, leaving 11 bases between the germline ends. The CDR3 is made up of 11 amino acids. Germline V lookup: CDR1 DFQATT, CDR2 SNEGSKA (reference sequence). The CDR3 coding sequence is TGCAGTGCCCTTTATGGGGATGGCTACACCTTC. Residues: CSALYGDGYTF.

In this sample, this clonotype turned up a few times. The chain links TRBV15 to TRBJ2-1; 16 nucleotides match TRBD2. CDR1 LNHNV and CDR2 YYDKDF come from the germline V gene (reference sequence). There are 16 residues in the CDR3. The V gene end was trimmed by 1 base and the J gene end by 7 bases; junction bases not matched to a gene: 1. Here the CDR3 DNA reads TGTGCCACCAGCAGAGGGGGACTAGCGGGAGGGAATGAGCAGTTCTTC. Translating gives CATSRGGLAGGNEQFF.

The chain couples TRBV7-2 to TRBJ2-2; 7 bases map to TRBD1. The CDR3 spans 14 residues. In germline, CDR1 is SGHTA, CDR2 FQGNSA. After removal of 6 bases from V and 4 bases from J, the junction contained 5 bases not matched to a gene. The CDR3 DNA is TGTGCCAGCAGTACCGGACAGGTCACCGGGGAGCTGTTTTTT. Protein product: CASSTGQVTGELFF. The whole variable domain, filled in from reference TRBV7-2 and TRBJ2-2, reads GAGVSQSPSNKVTEKGKDVELRCDPISGHTALYWYRQSLGQGLEFLIYFQGNSAPDKSGLPSDRFSAERTGGSVSTLTIQRTQQEDSAVYLCASSTGQVTGELFFGEGSRLTVL.

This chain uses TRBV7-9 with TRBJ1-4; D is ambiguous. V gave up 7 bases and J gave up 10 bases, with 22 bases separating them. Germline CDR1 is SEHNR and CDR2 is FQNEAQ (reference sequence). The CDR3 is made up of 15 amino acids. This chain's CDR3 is CASTKGGESSGKLFF. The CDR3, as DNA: TGTGCCAGCACTAAGGGAGGAGAATCTAGCGGAAAACTGTTTTTT.

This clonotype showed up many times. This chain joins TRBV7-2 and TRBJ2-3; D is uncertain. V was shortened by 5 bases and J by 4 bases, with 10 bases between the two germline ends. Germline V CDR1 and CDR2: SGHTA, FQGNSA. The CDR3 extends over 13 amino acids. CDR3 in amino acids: CASSLPSADTQYF. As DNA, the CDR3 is TGTGCCAGCAGCCTCCCTTCTGCAGATACGCAGTATTTT.

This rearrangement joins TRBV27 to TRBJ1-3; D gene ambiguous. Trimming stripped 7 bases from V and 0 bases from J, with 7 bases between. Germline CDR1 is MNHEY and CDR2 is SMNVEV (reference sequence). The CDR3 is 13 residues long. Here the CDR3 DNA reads TGTGCCAGCAAGGCCCGCTCTGGAAACACCATATATTTT. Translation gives CASKARSGNTIYF.

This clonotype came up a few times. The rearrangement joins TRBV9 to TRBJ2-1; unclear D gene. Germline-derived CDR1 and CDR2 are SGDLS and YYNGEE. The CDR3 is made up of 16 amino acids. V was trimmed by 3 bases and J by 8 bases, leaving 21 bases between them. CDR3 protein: CASSAELGQVGDEQFF. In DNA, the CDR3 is TGTGCCAGCAGCGCCGAGCTAGGGCAGGTGGGCGATGAGCAGTTCTTC.

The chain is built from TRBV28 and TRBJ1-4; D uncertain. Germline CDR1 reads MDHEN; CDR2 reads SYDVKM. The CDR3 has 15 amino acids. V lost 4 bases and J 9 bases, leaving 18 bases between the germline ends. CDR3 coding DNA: TGTGCCAGCAGTTCCATCGGGCGTTCCAACCAAAAACTGTTTTTT. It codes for CASSSIGRSNQKLFF.

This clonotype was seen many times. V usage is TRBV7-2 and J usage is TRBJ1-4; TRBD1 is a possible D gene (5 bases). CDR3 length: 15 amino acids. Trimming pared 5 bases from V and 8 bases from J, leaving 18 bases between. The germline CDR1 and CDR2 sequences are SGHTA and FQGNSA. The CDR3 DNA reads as TGTGCCAGCAGCGCCTCGGGACTGTATGGAGAAAAACTGTTTTTT. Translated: CASSASGLYGEKLFF.

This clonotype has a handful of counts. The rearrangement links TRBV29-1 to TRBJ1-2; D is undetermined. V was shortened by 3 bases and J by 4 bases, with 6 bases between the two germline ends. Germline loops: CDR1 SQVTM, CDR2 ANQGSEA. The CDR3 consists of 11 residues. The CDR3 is CSVDSFYGYTF. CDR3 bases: TGCAGCGTTGACAGCTTCTATGGCTACACCTTC.

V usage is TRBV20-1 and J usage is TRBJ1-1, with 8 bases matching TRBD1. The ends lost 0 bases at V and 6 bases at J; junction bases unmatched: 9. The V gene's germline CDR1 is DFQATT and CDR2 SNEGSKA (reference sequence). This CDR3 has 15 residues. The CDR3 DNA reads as TGCAGTGCTAGAGATGGGGGCAGGGGGCAGGCTGAAGCTTTCTTT. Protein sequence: CSARDGGRGQAEAFF.

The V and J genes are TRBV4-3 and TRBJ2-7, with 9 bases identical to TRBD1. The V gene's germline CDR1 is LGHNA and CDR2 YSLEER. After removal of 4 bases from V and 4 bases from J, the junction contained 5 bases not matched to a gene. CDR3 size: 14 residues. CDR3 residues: CASSLDRGGYEQYF. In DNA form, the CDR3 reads TGCGCCAGCAGCCTGGACAGGGGTGGGTACGAGCAGTACTTC.

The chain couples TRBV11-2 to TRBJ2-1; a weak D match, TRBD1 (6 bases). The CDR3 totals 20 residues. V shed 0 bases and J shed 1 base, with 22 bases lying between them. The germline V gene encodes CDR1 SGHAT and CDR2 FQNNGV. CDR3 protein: CASSLDRGRSRTVSYNEQFF. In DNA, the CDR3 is TGTGCCAGCAGCTTAGATCGGGGTCGTAGCCGGACAGTATCCTACAATGAGCAGTTCTTC.